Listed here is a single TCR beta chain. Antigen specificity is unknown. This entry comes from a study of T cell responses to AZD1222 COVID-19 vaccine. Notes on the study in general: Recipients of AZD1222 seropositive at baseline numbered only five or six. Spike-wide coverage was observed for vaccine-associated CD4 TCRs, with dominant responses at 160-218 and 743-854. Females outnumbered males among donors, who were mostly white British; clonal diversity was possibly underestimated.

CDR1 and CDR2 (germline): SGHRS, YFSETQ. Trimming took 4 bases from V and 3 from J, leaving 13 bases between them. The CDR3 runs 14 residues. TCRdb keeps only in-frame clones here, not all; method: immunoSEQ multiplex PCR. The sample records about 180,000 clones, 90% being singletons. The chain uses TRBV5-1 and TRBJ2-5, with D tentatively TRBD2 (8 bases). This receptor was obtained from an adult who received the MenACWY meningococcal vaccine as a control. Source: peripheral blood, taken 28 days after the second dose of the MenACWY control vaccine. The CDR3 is CASSTGGTEETQYF. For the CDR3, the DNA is TGCGCCAGCAGCACGGGGGGGACAGAAGAGACCCAGTACTTC.